A selection of T cell receptor beta chains follows, all from one sample in a study of T cell changes during pregnancy in multiple sclerosis. TCRdb keeps only in-frame clones here, not all; method: immunoSEQ multiplex PCR. The sample holds about 38,000 clones, more than 90% seen once. The sample was CD8+ T cells from peripheral blood mononuclear cells, taken after pregnancy. The receptors were gathered from a female donor with multiple sclerosis, enrolled in a pregnancy study. The CDR3 runs from the conserved cysteine through the conserved F or W. The order of the fields is J gene, D gene, V gene, CDR3 length, clone size, CDR3 DNA, CDR3 protein. D genes are given only for firm matches. Clone size appears in some rows only: once, few, many, or a class for an expanded clone.

J: TRBJ2-7
D: TRBD1
V: TRBV27
length: 15
size: NA
DNA: TGTGCCAGCAGATACTCTCCGGGACAGACATACGAGCAGTACTTC
CDR3: CASRYSPGQTYEQYF

J: TRBJ2-7
D: NA
V: TRBV7-2
length: 15
size: NA
DNA: TGTGCCAGCAGCTTAGAGCGGTCGAGCTCCTACGAGCAGTACTTC
CDR3: CASSLERSSSYEQYF

J: TRBJ2-5
D: NA
V: TRBV29-1
length: 12
size: NA
DNA: TGCAGCGTTCCGGGAATCCAAGAGACCCAGTACTTC
CDR3: CSVPGIQETQYF

J: TRBJ2-3
D: NA
V: TRBV28
length: 14
size: NA
DNA: TGTGCCAGCCCGCCCGGGACTCCAGCTTTTCCGCAGTATTTT
CDR3: CASPPGTPAFPQYF

J: TRBJ1-1
D: NA
V: TRBV12-5
length: 12
size: NA
DNA: TGTGCTAGTGGTTTTTCACCGGCTGAAGCTTTCTTT
CDR3: CASGFSPAEAFF

J: TRBJ2-5
D: NA
V: TRBV8-2
length: 18
size: NA
DNA: TGTGGCAGCACATCCGCAGCCCTGCGCGGCGGGGGGCAAGAGACCCAGTACTTC
CDR3: CGSTSAALRGGGQETQYF

J: TRBJ1-1
D: NA
V: TRBV19
length: 15
size: NA
DNA: TGTGCCAGTAGTACCGAGGGACTTCAGAACACTGAAGCTTTCTTT
CDR3: CASSTEGLQNTEAFF

J: TRBJ1-1
D: NA
V: TRBV7-9
length: 14
size: NA
DNA: TGTGCCAGCAGCTCATCGGTGGGGGCCACTGAAGCTTTCTTT
CDR3: CASSSSVGATEAFF

J: TRBJ2-7
D: TRBD2
V: TRBV27
length: 13
size: NA
DNA: TGTGCCAGCAGTTGGGGAGGGCAGGGCGAGCAGTACTTC
CDR3: CASSWGGQGEQYF

J: TRBJ2-2
D: TRBD1
V: TRBV15
length: 15
size: once
DNA: TGTGCCACCAGCAAGGGACAGGGGTCCACCGGGGAGCTGTTTTTT
CDR3: CATSKGQGSTGELFF

J: TRBJ1-5
D: NA
V: TRBV28
length: 14
size: NA
DNA: TGTGCCAGCAGTTTAAGCGGGGGCAACCAGCCCCAGCATTTT
CDR3: CASSLSGGNQPQHF

J: TRBJ2-1
D: NA
V: TRBV5-1
length: 15
size: NA
DNA: TGCGCCAGCAGCTTGGAAGAACGAGGGCCCGATGAGCAGTTCTTC
CDR3: CASSLEERGPDEQFF

J: TRBJ2-1
D: NA
V: TRBV7-9
length: 16
size: once
DNA: TGTGCCAGCAGCTTAGATCAGGGAAGCTCCTACAATGAGCAGTTCTTC
CDR3: CASSLDQGSSYNEQFF

J: TRBJ1-2
D: TRBD1
V: TRBV30
length: 15
size: NA
DNA: TGTGCCTGGAGTCCGGGACAGGGGGAGAGCTATGGCTACACCTTC
CDR3: CAWSPGQGESYGYTF

J: TRBJ2-2
D: NA
V: TRBV5-8
length: 18
size: NA
DNA: TGTGCCAGCAGCCCCGGGTGGGGGCTCGGGGTAGAGACCGGGGAGCTGTTTTTT
CDR3: CASSPGWGLGVETGELFF

J: TRBJ2-7
D: NA
V: TRBV29-1
length: 14
size: NA
DNA: TGCAGCGTTGAAGATTTGCCAAGAGGCAACGAGCAGTACTTC
CDR3: CSVEDLPRGNEQYF

J: TRBJ1-5
D: TRBD1
V: TRBV6-6
length: 13
size: NA
DNA: TGTGCCAGCAAACAGGGGCTCAATCAGCCCCAGCATTTT
CDR3: CASKQGLNQPQHF

J: TRBJ2-3
D: NA
V: TRBV6-1
length: 15
size: many
DNA: TGTGCCAGCGGAGCTCTCAGGGGATCCGCAGATACGCAGTATTTT
CDR3: CASGALRGSADTQYF

J: TRBJ1-4
D: NA
V: TRBV9
length: 15
size: once
DNA: TGTGCCAGCAGCGTAGCTGGCGGGTTAGGCGAAAAACTGTTTTTT
CDR3: CASSVAGGLGEKLFF

J: TRBJ1-1
D: NA
V: TRBV6-1
length: 12
size: few
DNA: TGTGCCAGTGGGGCGATGAACACTGAAGCTTTCTTT
CDR3: CASGAMNTEAFF

J: TRBJ1-1
D: NA
V: TRBV6-1
length: 15
size: NA
DNA: TGTGCCAGCAGTGATTATACAGGGATGAACACTGAAGCTTTCTTT
CDR3: CASSDYTGMNTEAFF

J: TRBJ1-1
D: NA
V: TRBV7-9
length: 15
size: NA
DNA: TGTGCCAGCAGCTTTAAGGAGAGAGGTCACACTGAAGCTTTCTTT
CDR3: CASSFKERGHTEAFF

J: TRBJ2-7
D: NA
V: TRBV30
length: 11
size: NA
DNA: TGTGCCTGGGGGCAGCCCTACGAGCAGTACTTC
CDR3: CAWGQPYEQYF

J: TRBJ2-4
D: TRBD1
V: TRBV6-1
length: 17
size: NA
DNA: TGTGCCAGCAGTGTTATGGGTTGGGACAGGGGCAAAAACATTCAGTACTTC
CDR3: CASSVMGWDRGKNIQYF

J: TRBJ2-1
D: NA
V: TRBV7-9
length: 15
size: NA
DNA: TGTGCCAGCAGCCCAGGAGGCACGCCCTACAATGAGCAGTTCTTC
CDR3: CASSPGGTPYNEQFF

J: TRBJ2-7
D: NA
V: TRBV25-1
length: 14
size: NA
DNA: TGTGCCAGCAGTGAATACGAACAGGGTTTCGAGCAGTACTTC
CDR3: CASSEYEQGFEQYF

J: TRBJ1-5
D: TRBD1
V: TRBV19
length: 15
size: NA
DNA: TGTGCCAGTAGTCTTTGGGACAGTTCCAATCAGCCCCAGCATTTT
CDR3: CASSLWDSSNQPQHF

J: TRBJ1-2
D: NA
V: TRBV6-5
length: 13
size: NA
DNA: TGTGCCAGCAGTTACATGCCAGTCTATGGCTACACCTTC
CDR3: CASSYMPVYGYTF

J: TRBJ1-4
D: NA
V: TRBV6-1
length: 15
size: NA
DNA: TGTGCCAGCAGTGAACGGACAGCCAGTAATGAAAAACTGTTTTTT
CDR3: CASSERTASNEKLFF

J: TRBJ2-7
D: NA
V: TRBV9
length: 14
size: NA
DNA: TGTGCCAGCAGCGTTGGGGACAAATCCTACGAGCAGTACTTC
CDR3: CASSVGDKSYEQYF

J: TRBJ2-7
D: TRBD2
V: TRBV19
length: 14
size: NA
DNA: TGTGCCAGTATCCCCAAGCGGGGTCGAGATGAGCAGTACTTC
CDR3: CASIPKRGRDEQYF

J: TRBJ2-5
D: TRBD1
V: TRBV29-1
length: 15
size: NA
DNA: TGCAGCGTCTGGTGGGACAGGGAGTTCCAAGAGACCCAGTACTTC
CDR3: CSVWWDREFQETQYF

J: TRBJ2-7
D: TRBD1
V: TRBV10-2
length: 14
size: NA
DNA: TGCGCCAGCAGTGGGGGACAGTCCTCCTACGAGCAGTACTTC
CDR3: CASSGGQSSYEQYF

J: TRBJ2-3
D: TRBD2
V: TRBV2
length: 17
size: NA
DNA: TGTGCCAGCAGTACTGGACTAGCGGGGGGGCGGGAAGATACGCAGTATTTT
CDR3: CASSTGLAGGREDTQYF

J: TRBJ2-5
D: TRBD1
V: TRBV28
length: 14
size: NA
DNA: TGTGCCAGCAGGGGGACAGGGGGTCTAGAGACCCAGTACTTC
CDR3: CASRGTGGLETQYF

J: TRBJ2-3
D: TRBD2
V: TRBV7-6
length: 16
size: NA
DNA: TGTGCCAGCAGCTCACCGACTAGCGGAGGGAGAGATACGCAGTATTTT
CDR3: CASSSPTSGGRDTQYF

J: TRBJ2-2
D: NA
V: TRBV15
length: 16
size: NA
DNA: TGTGCCACCAGCAGAGAGAGGGCCCCAGGCACCGGGGAGCTGTTTTTT
CDR3: CATSRERAPGTGELFF

J: TRBJ1-2
D: NA
V: TRBV20-1
length: 11
size: NA
DNA: TGCAGTGCTCCCCCGGGGGGGGGCTACACCTTC
CDR3: CSAPPGGGYTF

J: TRBJ2-7
D: TRBD2
V: TRBV6-5
length: 16
size: NA
DNA: TGTGCCAGCAGTTACTCGAGCGGGAGAATATCCTACGAGCAGTACTTC
CDR3: CASSYSSGRISYEQYF

J: TRBJ2-7
D: NA
V: TRBV18
length: 14
size: NA
DNA: TGTGCCAGCTCACCACCGGACTTTCGGTACGAGCAGTACTTC
CDR3: CASSPPDFRYEQYF

J: TRBJ1-5
D: TRBD1
V: TRBV9
length: 14
size: NA
DNA: TGTGCCAGCAGCTCCGGACAGGCTGTTCAGCCCCAGCATTTT
CDR3: CASSSGQAVQPQHF

J: TRBJ2-2
D: NA
V: TRBV19
length: 15
size: NA
DNA: TGTGCCAGTAGTATTTTGGCAGGGATCGCCGGGGAGCTGTTTTTT
CDR3: CASSILAGIAGELFF

J: TRBJ1-2
D: NA
V: TRBV7-9
length: 13
size: NA
DNA: TGTGCCAGCAGCCCAGAGGGTAACTATGGCTACACCTTC
CDR3: CASSPEGNYGYTF

J: TRBJ2-1
D: NA
V: TRBV2
length: 18
size: NA
DNA: TGTGCCAGCAGTGAAAGTAACCCCCAAACTTTCTCCTACAATGAGCAGTTCTTC
CDR3: CASSESNPQTFSYNEQFF

J: TRBJ2-7
D: TRBD2
V: TRBV5-1
length: 14
size: NA
DNA: TGCGCCAGCAGCTATAGCGGGGGGGCATACGAGCAGTACTTC
CDR3: CASSYSGGAYEQYF

J: TRBJ2-7
D: NA
V: TRBV7-9
length: 13
size: once
DNA: TGTGCCAGCAGCCCCCCGACAGGCTACGAGCAGTACTTC
CDR3: CASSPPTGYEQYF

J: TRBJ2-1
D: NA
V: TRBV7-9
length: 16
size: NA
DNA: TGTGCCAGCAGCTTAGCTGGGGGCTTCTCCTACAATGAGCAGTTCTTC
CDR3: CASSLAGGFSYNEQFF

J: TRBJ2-2
D: NA
V: TRBV5-6
length: 12
size: NA
DNA: TGTGCCAGCAGCCCGGGAGCTGGGGAGCTGTTTTTT
CDR3: CASSPGAGELFF